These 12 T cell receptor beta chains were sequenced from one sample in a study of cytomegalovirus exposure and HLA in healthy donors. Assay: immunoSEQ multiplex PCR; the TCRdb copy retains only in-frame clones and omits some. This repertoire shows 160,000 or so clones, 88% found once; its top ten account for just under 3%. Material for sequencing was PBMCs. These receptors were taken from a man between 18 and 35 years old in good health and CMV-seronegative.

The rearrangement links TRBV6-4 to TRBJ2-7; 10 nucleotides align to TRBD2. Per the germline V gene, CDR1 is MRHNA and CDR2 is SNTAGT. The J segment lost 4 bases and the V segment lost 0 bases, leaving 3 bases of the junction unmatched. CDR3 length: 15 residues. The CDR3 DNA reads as TGTGCCAGCAGTGACTCACTAGCGGGGATTTACGAGCAGTACGTC. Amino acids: CASSDSLAGIYEQYV.

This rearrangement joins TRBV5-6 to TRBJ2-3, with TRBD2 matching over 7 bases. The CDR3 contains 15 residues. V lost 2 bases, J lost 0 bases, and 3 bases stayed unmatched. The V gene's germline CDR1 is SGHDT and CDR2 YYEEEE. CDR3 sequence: CASSLGLVSTDTQYF. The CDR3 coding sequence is TGTGCCAGCAGCTTAGGACTAGTTAGCACAGATACGCAGTATTTT.

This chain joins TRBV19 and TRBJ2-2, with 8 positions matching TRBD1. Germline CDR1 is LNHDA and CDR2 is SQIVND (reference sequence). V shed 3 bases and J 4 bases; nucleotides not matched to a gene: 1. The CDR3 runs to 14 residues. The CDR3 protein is CASSIDRGTGELFF. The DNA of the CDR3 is TGTGCCAGTAGTATCGACAGGGGCACCGGGGAGCTGTTTTTT.

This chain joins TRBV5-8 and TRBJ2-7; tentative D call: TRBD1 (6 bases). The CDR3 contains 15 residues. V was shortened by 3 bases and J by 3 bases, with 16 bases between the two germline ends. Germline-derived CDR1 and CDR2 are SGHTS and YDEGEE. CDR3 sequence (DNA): TGTGCCAGCAGCTATCCGGACAGTTCATACTACGAGCAGTACTTC. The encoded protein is CASSYPDSSYYEQYF.

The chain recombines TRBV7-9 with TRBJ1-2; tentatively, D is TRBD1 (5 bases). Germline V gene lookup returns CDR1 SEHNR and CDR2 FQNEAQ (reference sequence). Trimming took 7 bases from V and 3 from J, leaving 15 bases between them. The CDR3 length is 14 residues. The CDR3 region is CASTRQQLDYGYTF. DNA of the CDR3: TGTGCCAGCACCAGACAGCAGTTAGACTATGGCTACACCTTC.

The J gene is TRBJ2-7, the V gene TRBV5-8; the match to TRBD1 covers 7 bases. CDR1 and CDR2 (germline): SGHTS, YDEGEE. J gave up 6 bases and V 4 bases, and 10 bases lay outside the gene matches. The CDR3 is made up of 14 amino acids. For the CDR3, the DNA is TGTGCCAGCAGCCTGACAGGGAAATTGATCGAGCAGTACTTC. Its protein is CASSLTGKLIEQYF.

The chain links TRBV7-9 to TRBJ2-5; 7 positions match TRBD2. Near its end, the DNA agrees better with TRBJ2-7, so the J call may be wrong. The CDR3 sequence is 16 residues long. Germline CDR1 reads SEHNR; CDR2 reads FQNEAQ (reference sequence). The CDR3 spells CASSHQSSGKPYEQYF. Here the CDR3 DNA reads TGTGCCAGCAGCCACCAGTCTAGCGGCAAACCCTACGAGCAGTACTTC.

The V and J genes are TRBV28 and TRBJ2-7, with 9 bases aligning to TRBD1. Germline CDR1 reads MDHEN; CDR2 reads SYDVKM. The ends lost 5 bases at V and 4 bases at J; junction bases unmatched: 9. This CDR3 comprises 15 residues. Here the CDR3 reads CASSPGTGRGYEQYF. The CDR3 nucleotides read TGTGCCAGCAGTCCTGGGACAGGGAGGGGGTACGAGCAGTACTTC.

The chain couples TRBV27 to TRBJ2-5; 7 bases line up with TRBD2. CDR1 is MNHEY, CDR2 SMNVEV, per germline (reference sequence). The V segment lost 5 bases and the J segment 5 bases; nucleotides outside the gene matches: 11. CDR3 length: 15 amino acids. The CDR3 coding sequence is TGTGCCAGCAGTCCGCAAACGGGACTACGGGAGACCCAGTACTTC. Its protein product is CASSPQTGLRETQYF.

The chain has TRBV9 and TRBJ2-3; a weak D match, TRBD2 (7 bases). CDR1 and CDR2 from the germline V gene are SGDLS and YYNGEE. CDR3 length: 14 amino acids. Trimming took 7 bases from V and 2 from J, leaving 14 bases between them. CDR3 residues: CASGGAGPTDTQYF. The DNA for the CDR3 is TGTGCCAGCGGGGGGGCGGGACCCACAGATACGCAGTATTTT.

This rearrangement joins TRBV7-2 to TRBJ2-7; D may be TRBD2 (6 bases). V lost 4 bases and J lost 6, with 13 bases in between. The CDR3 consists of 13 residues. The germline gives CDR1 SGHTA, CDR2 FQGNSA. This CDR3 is CASSSLTRSEQYF. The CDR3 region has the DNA TGTGCCAGCAGCTCGTTGACTAGAAGCGAGCAGTACTTC.

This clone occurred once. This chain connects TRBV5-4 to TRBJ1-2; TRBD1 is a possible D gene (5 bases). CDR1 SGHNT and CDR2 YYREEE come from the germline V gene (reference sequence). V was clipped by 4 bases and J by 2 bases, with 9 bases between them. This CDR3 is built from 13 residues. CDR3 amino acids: CASSIGGNYGYTF. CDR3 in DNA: TGTGCCAGCAGCATTGGGGGGAACTATGGCTACACCTTC.